This T cell receptor (beta chain) was recovered during a study of T cell clonality in common variable immunodeficiency. CDR1 is DFQATT, CDR2 SNEGSKA, per germline (reference sequence). Deletions cut 6 bases from V and 4 bases from J, with 8 bases between. This CDR3 is 11 amino acids long. TCRdb's copy holds only in-frame clones and misses some; the assay was immunoSEQ multiplex PCR. There are roughly 34,000 clones in the sample, none observed a single time. This clone was counted ten times or more. The CDR3 is cut off 3 residues early in the read; its end comes from the germline J gene. This TCR was sampled from a person between 18 and 75 years old in good health. The sample was peripheral blood mononuclear cells. The rearrangement joins TRBV20-1 to TRBJ2-3; D gene ambiguous. The CDR3: CSAVKADTQYF. CDR3 DNA, as far as it was read: TGCAGTGCCGTGAAGGCAGATACG.